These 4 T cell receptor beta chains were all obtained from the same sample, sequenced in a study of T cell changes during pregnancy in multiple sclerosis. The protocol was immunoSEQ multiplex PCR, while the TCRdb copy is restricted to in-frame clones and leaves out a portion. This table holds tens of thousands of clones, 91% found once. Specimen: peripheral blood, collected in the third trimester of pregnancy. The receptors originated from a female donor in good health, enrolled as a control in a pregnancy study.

This chain's CDR3 is CASSSELAGGGETQYF. The DNA for the CDR3 is TGTGCCAGCAGTTCCGAATTAGCGGGAGGTGGGGAGACCCAGTACTTC. The chain employs TRBV6-5 and TRBJ2-5; 10 positions match TRBD2. After removal of 4 bases from V and 5 bases from J, the junction contained 10 bases not matched to a gene. CDR3 size: 16 residues. CDR1 and CDR2 (germline): MNHEY, SVGAGI.

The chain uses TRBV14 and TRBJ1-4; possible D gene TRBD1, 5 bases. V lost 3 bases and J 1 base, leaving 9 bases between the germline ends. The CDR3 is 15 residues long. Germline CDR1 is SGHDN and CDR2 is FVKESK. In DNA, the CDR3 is TGTGCCAGCAGCCAGGGGCCTTTAACTAATGAAAAACTGTTTTTT. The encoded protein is CASSQGPLTNEKLFF.

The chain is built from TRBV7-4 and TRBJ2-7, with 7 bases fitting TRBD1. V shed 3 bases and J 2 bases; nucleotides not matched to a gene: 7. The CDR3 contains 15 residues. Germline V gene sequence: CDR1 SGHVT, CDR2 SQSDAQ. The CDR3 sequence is CASSFAGGNTYEQYF. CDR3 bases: TGTGCCAGCAGCTTCGCAGGGGGTAATACCTACGAGCAGTACTTC.

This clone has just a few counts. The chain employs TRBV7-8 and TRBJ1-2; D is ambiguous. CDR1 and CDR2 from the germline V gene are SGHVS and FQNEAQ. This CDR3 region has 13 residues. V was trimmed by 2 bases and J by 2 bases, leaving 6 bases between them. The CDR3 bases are TGTGCCAGCAGCTTAACAGTAAACTATGGCTACACCTTC. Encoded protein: CASSLTVNYGYTF.